Following are 26 T cell receptor beta chains from one sample sequenced in a study of OX40 agonist ivuxolimab in advanced cancers. Sequencing was performed with immunoSEQ multiplex PCR; in TCRdb, only in-frame clones are kept and a portion is missing. The sample shows approximately 30,000 clones, approximately 81% of them seen only once. Here the sequenced sample was CD4+ or CD8+ T cells sorted from blood, taken in a trial of the OX40 agonist ivuxolimab. These receptors all come from an adult with an advanced solid tumor such as melanoma, head and neck, liver or kidney cancer.

This chain joins TRBV10-2 and TRBJ1-2; 7 bases align to TRBD1. Unmatched junction bases numbered 11, after V lost 6 bases and J lost 4 bases. The CDR3 extends over 15 amino acids. CDR1 is WSHSY, CDR2 SAAADI, per germline. DNA of the CDR3: TGCGCCAGCAGAGACGGGACAGAGGTGTCCTATGGCTACACCTTC. Its translation: CASRDGTEVSYGYTF.

J is TRBJ1-3 and V is TRBV6-6; 7 bases fit TRBD1. Germline V gives CDR1 MNHNY, CDR2 SVGAGI (reference sequence). The junction had 4 bases not matched to a gene; V was cut back by 2 bases and J by 0 bases. This CDR3 is built from 16 residues. The CDR3, as DNA: TGTGCCAGCAGTTACGCCGCAGGGGGCTCTGGAAACACCATATATTTT. Its protein product is CASSYAAGGSGNTIYF.

This clone was seen ten or more times. The V call is TRBV30, the J call TRBJ2-5, with 8 bases matching TRBD2. The V and J ends lost 1 base and 10 bases, in that order; junction bases with no gene match: 14. This CDR3 spans 15 amino acids. The germline V gene has CDR1 GTSNPN and CDR2 SVGIG (reference sequence). The CDR3 loop is CAWSAPGLDSGDQYF. The CDR3 coding sequence is TGTGCCTGGAGTGCTCCGGGACTAGATTCGGGGGACCAGTACTTC.

J is TRBJ1-2 and V is TRBV11-3; maybe TRBD1 (5 bases). CDR1 is SGHNT, CDR2 YENEEA, per germline. Trimming pared 5 bases from V and 4 bases from J, leaving 17 bases between. The CDR3 runs 15 residues. The CDR3 here is CASSPGGGSIYGYTF. DNA for the CDR3: TGTGCCAGCAGCCCCGGGGGAGGGAGCATCTATGGCTACACCTTC.

This clone was detected only once. The chain carries TRBV5-8 and TRBJ1-1; D is ambiguous. Trimming shortened V by 2 bases and J by 4 bases, and 12 bases separated the two germline ends. CDR1 is SGHTS, CDR2 YDEGEE, per germline. CDR3 length equals 14 residues. DNA for the CDR3: TGTGCCAGCAGCTTTGTCGGGTCTAGCACTGAAGCTTTCTTT. This encodes CASSFVGSSTEAFF.

This clone appeared a single time. V and J are TRBV5-6 and TRBJ2-1; D gene uncertain. With 0 bases removed from V and 2 bases from J, the gap between germline ends came to 6 bases. CDR3 length: 14 amino acids. Germline V gene lookup returns CDR1 SGHDT and CDR2 YYEEEE. The chain's CDR3 is CASSLARPYNEQFF. CDR3 nucleotides: TGTGCCAGCAGCTTGGCGAGGCCCTACAATGAGCAGTTCTTC.

The rearrangement joins TRBV20-1 to TRBJ2-1; D not certain. The length of the CDR3 is 11 residues. V was trimmed by 7 bases and J by 4 bases, leaving 8 bases between them. Per germline, CDR1 DFQATT and CDR2 SNEGSKA (reference sequence). The CDR3 sequence: CSESRYNEQFF. The CDR3 DNA is TGCAGTGAGTCCCGATACAATGAGCAGTTCTTC.

This chain uses TRBV5-5 with TRBJ2-3; 10 bases fit TRBD2. V was clipped by 0 bases and J by 2 bases; unmatched bases: 3. There are 16 residues in the CDR3. CDR1 is SGHKS and CDR2 is YYEKEE in the germline V gene (reference sequence). The CDR3 reads CASSLAAGGNTDTQYF. The CDR3 nucleotides are TGTGCCAGCAGCTTGGCAGCGGGGGGGAACACAGATACGCAGTATTTT.

V usage is TRBV2 and J usage is TRBJ2-7; D may be TRBD1 or TRBD2 (5 bases each). CDR1 SNHLY and CDR2 FYNNEI come from the germline V gene. V dropped 0 bases and J dropped 1 base, with 10 bases sitting between them. This CDR3 comprises 15 residues. CDR3 sequence (DNA): TGTGCCAGCAGTGAAGCCAGGGAGCGGTCCTACGAGCAGTACTTC. This sequence encodes CASSEARERSYEQYF. Full variable domain (outside the CDR3, taken from reference TRBV2 and TRBJ2-7): EPEVTQTPSHQVTQMGQEVILRCVPISNHLYFYWYRQILGQKVEFLVSFYNNEISEKSEIFDDQFSVERPDGSNFTLKIRSTKLEDSAMYFCASSEARERSYEQYFGPGTRLTVT.

The rearrangement joins TRBV28 to TRBJ1-4; 7 bases map to TRBD1. Germline CDR1 is MDHEN and CDR2 is SYDVKM. Trimming cost V 4 bases and J 8 bases; bases outside gene matches: 13. The CDR3 is 16 amino acids. The chain's CDR3 is CASSSLRQGGNEKLFF. CDR3 in DNA: TGTGCCAGCAGTTCCCTCAGACAGGGCGGGAACGAAAAACTGTTTTTT.

J is TRBJ1-5 and V is TRBV4-2, with D unclear. Trimming removed 0 bases from V and 3 bases from J, with 12 bases in between. The CDR3 runs to 16 residues. Germline V gene sequence: CDR1 LGHNA, CDR2 YNFKEQ. DNA of the CDR3: TGTGCCAGCAGCCAAGATTCGACCGAATTCAATCAGCCCCAGCATTTT. This gives the protein CASSQDSTEFNQPQHF.

This clone came up once. This chain joins TRBV19 and TRBJ1-5; D possibly corresponds to TRBD1 (5 bases). The CDR3 is made up of 13 amino acids. V was clipped by 3 bases and J by 6 bases, with 9 bases between them. Germline values: CDR1 LNHDA, CDR2 SQIVND (reference sequence). CDR3 coding DNA: TGTGCCAGTAGTATCAATAGGGGTCAGCCCCAGCATTTT. Its translation: CASSINRGQPQHF. Complete variable domain (other parts from reference TRBV19 and TRBJ1-5): DGGITQSPKYLFRKEGQNVTLSCEQNLNHDAMYWYRQDPGQGLRLIYYSQIVNDFQKGDIAEGYSVSREKKESFPLTVTSAQKNPTAFYLCASSINRGQPQHFGDGTRLSIL.

The rearrangement links TRBV7-3 to TRBJ1-1; no definite D call. Between the trimmed V and J ends, which lost 2 bases and 7 bases, there was a span of 11 bases. The germline CDR1 and CDR2 sequences are SGHTA and FQGTGA. This CDR3 comprises 13 residues. The CDR3 loop reads CASSLFLSGEAFF. The CDR3 DNA is TGTGCCAGCAGCTTATTTTTATCCGGTGAAGCTTTCTTT.

This clone was counted a single time. This sequence joins TRBV7-7 and TRBJ2-5, with D hard to call. The CDR3 is 15 residues long. The germline gives CDR1 SSHAT, CDR2 FNYEAQ (reference sequence). The V and J ends lost 2 bases and 3 bases respectively, with 13 bases between them. The CDR3 region is CASSLRMHHEETQYF. Written as DNA, the CDR3 is TGTGCCAGCAGCTTAAGGATGCATCATGAAGAGACCCAGTACTTC.

The CDR3 sequence: CASSLGNEQYF. CDR3 sequence (DNA): TGTGCCAGTAGCCTAGGGAACGAGCAGTACTTC. The rearrangement joins TRBV19 to TRBJ2-7, with no clear D. The length of the CDR3 is 11 residues. V was cut by 6 bases and J by 5 bases, with 8 bases left in between. CDR1 is LNHDA and CDR2 is SQIVND in the germline V gene (reference sequence).

The gene calls are TRBV6-5 and TRBJ2-7, with 11 bases lining up with TRBD2. The J segment lost 6 bases and the V segment lost 2 bases, leaving 6 bases of the junction unmatched. CDR1 is MNHEY, CDR2 SVGAGI, per germline. The CDR3 length is 15 residues. The CDR3 here is CASSYDSGRGGEQYF. The CDR3 DNA is TGTGCCAGCAGTTACGATAGCGGGAGGGGTGGCGAGCAGTACTTC.

The J gene is TRBJ2-7, the V gene TRBV5-6; D may be TRBD1 (5 bases). This CDR3 has 18 residues. Trimming left V 0 bases short and J 2 bases short, with 21 bases between. Germline CDR1 is SGHDT and CDR2 is YYEEEE. This CDR3 reads CASSLDQGRALAPYEQYF. CDR3 DNA sequence: TGTGCCAGCAGCTTGGATCAGGGCCGGGCGTTGGCGCCCTACGAGCAGTACTTC.

V gene TRBV4-1 combines with J gene TRBJ2-3; 12 bases line up with TRBD2. The CDR3 covers 15 residues. With V trimmed by 6 bases and J by 4 bases, 5 bases remained unmatched. Germline CDR1 and CDR2: MGHRA and YSYEKL. The CDR3 coding sequence is TGCGCCAGCAGTCTAGCGGGGGGGATCGCAGATACGCAGTATTTT. The encoded protein is CASSLAGGIADTQYF.

The CDR3 region is CASSPRGAYISYEQYF. CDR3 sequence (DNA): TGTGCCAGCAGTCCCAGGGGGGCCTACATCTCCTACGAGCAGTACTTC. The genes are TRBV27 and TRBJ2-7, with D perhaps matching TRBD1 (7 bases). Trimming cost V 5 bases and J 0 bases, with 17 bases left between them. From germline, CDR1 is MNHEY and CDR2 SMNVEV (reference sequence). This CDR3 is 16 amino acids long.

This clone was found once. The genes are TRBV7-6 and TRBJ2-5, with D perhaps matching TRBD1 (5 bases). V gave up 7 bases and J gave up 5 bases, with 17 bases separating them. The CDR3 covers 14 residues. Germline loops: CDR1 SGHVS, CDR2 FNYEAQ. CDR3 sequence: CASTPEWGGETQYF. DNA for the CDR3: TGTGCCAGCACCCCGGAGTGGGGCGGTGAGACCCAGTACTTC.

The chain joins TRBV4-1 to TRBJ2-2; D gene ambiguous. The germline CDR1 and CDR2 sequences are MGHRA and YSYEKL. The CDR3 length is 14 residues. The V and J ends lost 0 bases and 3 bases respectively, with 5 bases between them. In DNA form, the CDR3 reads TGCGCCAGCAGCCAAGATCGCCACACCGGGGAGCTGTTTTTT. As protein: CASSQDRHTGELFF.

The gene calls are TRBV5-1 and TRBJ1-2, with 8 positions matching TRBD1. Germline trimming cut 4 bases from V and 4 bases from J; bases unmatched to any gene: 6. Germline V lookup: CDR1 SGHRS, CDR2 YFSETQ. The CDR3 is 14 amino acids. CDR3 DNA: TGCGCCAGCAGCCTGACAGGGGCCCTCTATGGCTACACCTTC. Its translation: CASSLTGALYGYTF.

The chain couples TRBV6-9 to TRBJ2-5; 8 bases agree with TRBD2. The CDR3 has 15 amino acids. Germline CDR1 and CDR2: MNHGY and SVAAGI. V dropped 5 bases and J dropped 4; count of bases not matched to a gene: 9. CDR3 nucleotide sequence: TGTGCCAGCAGTGCGAGCGGGGGTAGGCGAGAGACCCAGTACTTC. Translated: CASSASGGRRETQYF.

The chain recombines TRBV10-3 with TRBJ2-5; D unclear. Germline V CDR1 and CDR2: ENHRY, SYGVKD. V was cut by 3 bases and J by 4 bases, with 6 bases left in between. The CDR3 has 12 residues. The CDR3 bases are TGTGCCATCAGTGACGGTGGAGAGACCCAGTACTTC. Amino acids: CAISDGGETQYF.

V gene TRBV7-6 combines with J gene TRBJ1-1; D unresolved. CDR1 is SGHVS, CDR2 FNYEAQ, per germline. Trimming stripped 1 base from V and 3 bases from J, with 9 bases between. The CDR3 is made up of 14 amino acids. As DNA, the CDR3 is TGTGCCAGCAGCTTAGGAGAGGGCTACACTGAAGCTTTCTTT. It translates to CASSLGEGYTEAFF.

The V gene is TRBV6-5, the J gene TRBJ2-7; either TRBD1 or TRBD2 may fit D (5 bases each). From germline, CDR1 is MNHEY and CDR2 SVGAGI. With 1 base removed from V and 2 bases from J, the gap between germline ends came to 9 bases. The CDR3 contains 14 residues. The CDR3 sequence is CASSYWDETYEQYF. The CDR3 DNA is TGTGCCAGCAGTTACTGGGACGAAACCTACGAGCAGTACTTC.